Presented here are 14 T cell receptor beta chains from one specimen sequenced in a study of glioma-infiltrating T cells. Using RNA template, CDR3s of TCR alpha and beta were amplified with iRepertoire arm-PCR. TCRdb passed the multiplex PCR reads through MiXCR, listing each CDR3 protein once. Of tens of thousands of distinct CDR3 sequences listed, about 25% were seen once; the top ten hold over 5%. The sequencing sample was made of glioma tissue, nonneoplastic brain tissue, or PBMCs (not recorded which). The receptors originated from a human donor with low-grade glioma or glioblastoma, undergoing nonglioma brain surgery, or in good health (not recorded which).

Note on this clonotype: An end of the junction does not agree with germline; a read error may underlie this. The chain joins TRBV4-2 to TRBJ2-1; D is possibly TRBD2 (5 bases). The CDR3 extends over 18 amino acids. In germline, CDR1 is LGHNA, CDR2 YNFKEQ. CDR3 bases: TGTGCCAGCAGCCAAACCTCCCTCGGGGTTGCCTCCTACAATGAGCAGCTCTTC. Translated: CASSQTSLGVASYNEQLF.

This clonotype came up many times. CDR3: CASNQARTDTQYF. The CDR3 region has the DNA TGTGCCAGCAACCAGGCCCGCACAGATACGCAGTATTTT. The chain has TRBV2 and TRBJ2-3; D is unresolved. Per germline, CDR1 SNHLY and CDR2 FYNNEI. V was shortened by 7 bases and J by 1 base, with 9 bases between the two germline ends. The length of the CDR3 is 13 residues.

This clonotype was seen a single time. This may be a read error: a much more frequent sequence differs by one nucleotide. V and J are TRBV7-2 and TRBJ2-1, with 14 bases matching TRBD2. The CDR3 length is 17 residues. Germline assignment: CDR1 SGHTA and CDR2 FQGNSA. In nucleotides, the CDR3 is TGTGCCAGCAGCTTAAGACTAGCGGGGGGGCATAGCAATGAGCGGTTCTTC. This gives the protein CASSLRLAGGHSNERFF.

The rearrangement joins TRBV5-1 to TRBJ2-5; tentatively, D is TRBD1 (6 bases). Per germline, CDR1 SGHRS and CDR2 YFSETQ. The CDR3 totals 15 residues. V lost 3 bases, J lost 2 bases, and 14 bases lay in between. This CDR3 is CASSYAQGRQETQYF. The CDR3 DNA reads TGCGCCAGCAGCTACGCACAGGGACGTCAAGAGACCCAGTACTTC.

The rearrangement joins TRBV7-9 to TRBJ1-1; D is unresolved. There are 13 residues in the CDR3. CDR1 and CDR2 from the germline V gene are SEHNR and FQNEAQ (reference sequence). V lost 0 bases and J lost 6, with 8 bases in between. In nucleotides, the CDR3 is TGTGCCAGCAGCTTAGCAGACAACGCTGAAGCTTTCTTT. This encodes CASSLADNAEAFF.

This chain links TRBV19 with TRBJ2-1; 12 bases line up with TRBD2. Germline V gives CDR1 LNHDA, CDR2 SQIVND (reference sequence). J lost 10 bases, V lost 7 bases, and 14 bases had no gene match. CDR3 length: 16 amino acids. The CDR3 is CASTASGRVTSNEQFF. The DNA of the CDR3 is TGTGCCAGTACGGCTAGCGGGAGGGTGACAAGCAACGAGCAGTTCTTC.

With regard to this clonotype: One junction end does not reproduce the germline sequence, and a read error may be involved. The chain joins TRBV18 to TRBJ1-1; maybe TRBD1 (5 bases). This CDR3 comprises 13 residues. Germline V CDR1 and CDR2: KGHSH, LQKENI. DNA of the CDR3: TGTGCCAGCTTGGACAATCTGAACACTGAAGATTTTTTT. Its protein is CASLDNLNTEDFF.

This clonotype was observed many times. This chain connects TRBV19 to TRBJ2-5, with 12 bases lining up with TRBD2. The CDR3 is made up of 14 amino acids. V was pared by 8 bases and J by 5 bases, with 6 bases of the junction left unmatched. CDR1 and CDR2 from the germline V gene are LNHDA and SQIVND (reference sequence). This chain's CDR3 is CASASGRAVETQYF. The CDR3 DNA is TGTGCCAGTGCTAGCGGGAGGGCCGTTGAGACCCAGTACTTC. Based on the CDR3 plus reference TRBV19 and TRBJ2-5, the full variable domain is DGGITQSPKYLFRKEGQNVTLSCEQNLNHDAMYWYRQDPGQGLRLIYYSQIVNDFQKGDIAEGYSVSREKKESFPLTVTSAQKNPTAFYLCASASGRAVETQYFGPGTRLLVL.

This clonotype showed up many times. This sequence joins TRBV28 and TRBJ1-3; D may be TRBD1 (6 bases). With 7 bases removed from V and 2 bases from J, the gap between germline ends came to 12 bases. Germline CDR1 MDHEN, CDR2 SYDVKM. The CDR3 loop spans 14 amino acids. The CDR3 DNA reads TGTGCCAGCATCCGAGGGGGGACTGGAAACACCATATATTTT. It codes for CASIRGGTGNTIYF.

This clonotype was seen ten or more times. The chain carries TRBV20-1 and TRBJ2-7; tentatively, D is TRBD1 or TRBD2 (5 bases each). This CDR3 region has 16 residues. Germline loops: CDR1 DFQATT, CDR2 SNEGSKA (reference sequence). V lost 5 bases and J 5 bases, leaving 25 bases between the germline ends. The CDR3 DNA reads TGCAGTGCTCAGAGGCCCGGGACCACCCCCGGGAACGAGCAGTACTTC. As protein: CSAQRPGTTPGNEQYF.

This clonotype came up many times. The V and J genes are TRBV20-1 and TRBJ2-7, with D unclear. The CDR3 spans 14 residues. Germline V gene sequence: CDR1 DFQATT, CDR2 SNEGSKA (reference sequence). Trimming shortened V by 0 bases and J by 7 bases, and 16 bases separated the two germline ends. The CDR3 region is CSARDLTRNEEQYF. CDR3 nucleotides: TGCAGTGCTAGAGATCTCACCAGGAACGAGGAGCAGTACTTC.

The chain carries TRBV2 and TRBJ2-1, with TRBD2 matching 10 bases. Germline V gene lookup returns CDR1 SNHLY and CDR2 FYNNEI. V was pared by 5 bases and J by 6 bases, with 10 bases of the junction left unmatched. This CDR3 is built from 16 residues. The CDR3 loop reads CASSPYTSGVTNEQFF. CDR3 in DNA: TGTGCCAGCAGTCCGTACACTAGCGGGGTTACCAATGAGCAGTTCTTC.

By share of the sample, this clonotype is medium-sized (0.01 to 0.1%). The genes are TRBV4-1 and TRBJ1-1, with a tentative D call TRBD1 (6 bases). There are 14 residues in the CDR3. V lost 3 bases and J lost 0, with 8 bases in between. Germline CDR1 reads MGHRA; CDR2 reads YSYEKL. CDR3 nucleotides: TGCGCCAGCAGCCAGGGGACATTGAACACTGAAGCTTTCTTT. Translating it yields CASSQGTLNTEAFF.

The rearrangement links TRBV5-5 to TRBJ2-7, with 13 bases identical to TRBD2. V lost 4 bases and J lost 2; bases outside the gene matches: 3. This CDR3 has 15 residues. Germline-derived CDR1 and CDR2 are SGHKS and YYEKEE (reference sequence). CDR3 residues: CASSRGLAGPYEQYF. The CDR3, as DNA: TGTGCCAGCAGCCGGGGACTAGCGGGACCCTACGAGCAGTACTTC.